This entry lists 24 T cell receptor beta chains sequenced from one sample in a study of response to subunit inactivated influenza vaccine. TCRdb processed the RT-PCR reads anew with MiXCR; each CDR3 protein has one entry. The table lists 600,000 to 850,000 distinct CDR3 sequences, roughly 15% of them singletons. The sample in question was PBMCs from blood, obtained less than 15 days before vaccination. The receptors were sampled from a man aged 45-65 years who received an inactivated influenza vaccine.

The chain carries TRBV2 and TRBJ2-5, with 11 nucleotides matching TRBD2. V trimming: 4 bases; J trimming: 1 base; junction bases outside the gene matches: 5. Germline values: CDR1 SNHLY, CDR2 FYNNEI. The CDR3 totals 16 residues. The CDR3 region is CASSVLAGGLQETQYF. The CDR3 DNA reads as TGTGCCAGCAGTGTTCTAGCGGGGGGCCTCCAAGAGACCCAGTACTTC.

The DNA for the CDR3 is TGTGCCAGCTCACCAACCGGACAAGGGGATTACGAGCAGTACTTC. Its translation: CASSPTGQGDYEQYF. This sequence joins TRBV18 and TRBJ2-7; D is perhaps TRBD1 (5 bases). Trimming pared 2 bases from V and 4 bases from J, leaving 15 bases between. Germline assignment: CDR1 KGHSH and CDR2 LQKENI. The CDR3 has 15 amino acids.

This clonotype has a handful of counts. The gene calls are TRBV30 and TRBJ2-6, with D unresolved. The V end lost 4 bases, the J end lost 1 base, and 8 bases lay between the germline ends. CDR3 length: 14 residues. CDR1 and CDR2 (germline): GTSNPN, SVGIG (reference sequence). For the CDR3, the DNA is TGTGCCTGGAATTGGCAGTCTGGGGCCAACGTCCTGACTTTC. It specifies CAWNWQSGANVLTF.

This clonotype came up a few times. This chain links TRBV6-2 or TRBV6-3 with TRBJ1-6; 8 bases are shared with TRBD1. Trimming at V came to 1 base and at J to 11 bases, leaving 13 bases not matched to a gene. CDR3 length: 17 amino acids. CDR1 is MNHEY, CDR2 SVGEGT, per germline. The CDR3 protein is CASSYYGRGPAETPLHF. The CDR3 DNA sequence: TGTGCCAGCAGTTACTATGGCAGGGGGCCCGCGGAGACACCCCTCCACTTT.

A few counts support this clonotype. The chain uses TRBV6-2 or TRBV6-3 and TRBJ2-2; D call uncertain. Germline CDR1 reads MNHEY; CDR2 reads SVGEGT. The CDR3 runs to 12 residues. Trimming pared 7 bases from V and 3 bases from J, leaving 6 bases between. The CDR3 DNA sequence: TGTGCCAGCAACGACTACACCGGGGAGCTGTTTTTT. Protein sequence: CASNDYTGELFF.

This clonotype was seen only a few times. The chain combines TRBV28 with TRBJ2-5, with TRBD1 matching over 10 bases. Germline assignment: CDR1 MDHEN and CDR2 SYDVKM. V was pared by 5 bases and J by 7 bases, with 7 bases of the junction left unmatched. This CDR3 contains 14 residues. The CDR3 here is CASSPGQGMRTQYF. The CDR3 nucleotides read TGTGCCAGCAGTCCGGGACAGGGGATGAGGACCCAGTACTTC.

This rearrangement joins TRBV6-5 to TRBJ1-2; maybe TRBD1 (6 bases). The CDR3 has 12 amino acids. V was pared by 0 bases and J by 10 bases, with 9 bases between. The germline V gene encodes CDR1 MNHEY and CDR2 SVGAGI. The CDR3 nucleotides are TGTGCCAGCAGTTACTCGGGACAACTCTACACCTTC. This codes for CASSYSGQLYTF.

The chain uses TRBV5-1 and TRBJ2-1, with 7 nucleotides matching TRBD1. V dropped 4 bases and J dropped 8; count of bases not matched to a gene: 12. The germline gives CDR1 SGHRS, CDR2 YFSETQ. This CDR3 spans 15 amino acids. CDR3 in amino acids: CASSPRRTGFDEQFF. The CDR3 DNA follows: TGCGCCAGCAGCCCCAGGAGGACAGGATTCGATGAGCAGTTCTTC.

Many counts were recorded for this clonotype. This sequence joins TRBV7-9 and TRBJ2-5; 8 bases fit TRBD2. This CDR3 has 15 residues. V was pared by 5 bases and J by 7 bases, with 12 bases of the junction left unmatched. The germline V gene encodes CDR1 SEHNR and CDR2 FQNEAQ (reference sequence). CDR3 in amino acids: CASSLSGTQVGTQYF. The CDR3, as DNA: TGTGCCAGCAGCCTTAGCGGGACACAAGTTGGGACCCAGTACTTC.

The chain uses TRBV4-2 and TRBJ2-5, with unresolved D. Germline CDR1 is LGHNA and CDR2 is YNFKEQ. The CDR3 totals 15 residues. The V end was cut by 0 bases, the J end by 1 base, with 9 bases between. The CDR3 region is CASSQDRGGQETQYF. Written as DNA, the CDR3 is TGTGCCAGCAGCCAAGACCGTGGCGGCCAAGAGACCCAGTACTTC.

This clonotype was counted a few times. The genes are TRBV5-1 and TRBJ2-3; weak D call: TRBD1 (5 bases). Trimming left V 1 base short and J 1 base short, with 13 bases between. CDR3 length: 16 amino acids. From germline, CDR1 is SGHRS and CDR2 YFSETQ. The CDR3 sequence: CASSLRTNPGTDTQYF. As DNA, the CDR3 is TGCGCCAGCAGCTTGAGGACAAACCCCGGCACAGATACGCAGTATTTT.

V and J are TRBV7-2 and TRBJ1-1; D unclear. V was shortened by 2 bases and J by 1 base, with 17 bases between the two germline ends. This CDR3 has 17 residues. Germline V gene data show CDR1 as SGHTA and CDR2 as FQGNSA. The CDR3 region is CASSLKFVGITNTEAFF. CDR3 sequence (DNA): TGTGCCAGCAGCTTAAAGTTCGTGGGTATCACGAACACTGAAGCTTTCTTT.

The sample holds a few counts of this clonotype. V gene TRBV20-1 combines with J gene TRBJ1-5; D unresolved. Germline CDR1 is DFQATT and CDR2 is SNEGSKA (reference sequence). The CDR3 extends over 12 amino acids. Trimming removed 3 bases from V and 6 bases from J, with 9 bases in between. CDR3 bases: TGCAGTGCTAGTTCTTTTGGTCAGCCCCAGCATTTT. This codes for CSASSFGQPQHF.

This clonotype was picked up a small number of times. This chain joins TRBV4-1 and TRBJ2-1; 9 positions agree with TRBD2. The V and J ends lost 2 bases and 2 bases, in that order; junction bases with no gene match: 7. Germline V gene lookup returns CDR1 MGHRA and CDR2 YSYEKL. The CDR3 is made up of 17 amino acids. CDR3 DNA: TGCGCCAGCAGCCAAATACTAGCGGGCCCACCCTACAATGAGCAGTTCTTC. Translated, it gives CASSQILAGPPYNEQFF.

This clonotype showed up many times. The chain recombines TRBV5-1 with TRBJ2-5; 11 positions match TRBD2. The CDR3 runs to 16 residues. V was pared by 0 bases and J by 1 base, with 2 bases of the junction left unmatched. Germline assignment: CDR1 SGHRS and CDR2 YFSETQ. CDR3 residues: CASSLAGLAGQETQYF. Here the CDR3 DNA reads TGCGCCAGCAGCTTGGCCGGACTAGCGGGCCAAGAGACCCAGTACTTC.

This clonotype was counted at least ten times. CDR3 nucleotides: TGCGCCAGCAGCTCCCACAAAGAGACCCAGTACTTC. It encodes CASSSHKETQYF. The rearrangement joins TRBV5-1 to TRBJ2-5; D unclear. This CDR3 has 12 amino acids. The germline V gene has CDR1 SGHRS and CDR2 YFSETQ. V was pared by 3 bases and J by 3 bases, with 6 bases between. Drawing the rest from reference TRBV5-1 and TRBJ2-5, the complete variable domain is KAGVTQTPRYLIKTRGQQVTLSCSPISGHRSVSWYQQTPGQGLQFLFEYFSETQRNKGNFPGRFSGRQFSNSRSEMNVSTLELGDSALYLCASSSHKETQYFGPGTRLLVL.

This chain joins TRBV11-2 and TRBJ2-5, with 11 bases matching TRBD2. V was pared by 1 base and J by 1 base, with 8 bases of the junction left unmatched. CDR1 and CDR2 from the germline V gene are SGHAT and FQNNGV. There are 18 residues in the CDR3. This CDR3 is CASSLGLLAGGVQETQYF. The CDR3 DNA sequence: TGTGCCAGCAGCTTAGGTCTGCTAGCGGGAGGAGTCCAAGAGACCCAGTACTTC. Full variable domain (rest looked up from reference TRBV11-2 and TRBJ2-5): EAGVAQSPRYKIIEKRQSVAFWCNPISGHATLYWYQQILGQGPKLLIQFQNNGVVDDSQLPKDRFSAERLKGVDSTLKIQPAKLEDSAVYLCASSLGLLAGGVQETQYFGPGTRLLVL.

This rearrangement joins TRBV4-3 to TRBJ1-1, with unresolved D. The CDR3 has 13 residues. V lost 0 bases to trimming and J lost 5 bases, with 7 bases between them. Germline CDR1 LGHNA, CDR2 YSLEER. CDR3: CASSQDLLTEAFF. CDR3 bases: TGCGCCAGCAGCCAAGATTTGTTGACTGAAGCTTTCTTT.

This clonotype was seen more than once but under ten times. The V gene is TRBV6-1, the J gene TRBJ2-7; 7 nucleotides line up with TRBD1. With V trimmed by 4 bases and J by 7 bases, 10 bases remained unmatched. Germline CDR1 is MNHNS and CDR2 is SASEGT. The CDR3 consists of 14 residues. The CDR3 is CASSAGQLDWEQYF. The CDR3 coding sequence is TGTGCCAGCAGTGCGGGACAGCTAGATTGGGAGCAGTACTTC.

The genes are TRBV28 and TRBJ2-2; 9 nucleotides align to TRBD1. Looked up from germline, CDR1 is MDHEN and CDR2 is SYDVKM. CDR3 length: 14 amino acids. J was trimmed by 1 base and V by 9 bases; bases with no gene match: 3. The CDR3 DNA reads TGTGCCAGTCAGGGACAGGGGAACACCGGGGAGCTGTTTTTT. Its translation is CASQGQGNTGELFF.

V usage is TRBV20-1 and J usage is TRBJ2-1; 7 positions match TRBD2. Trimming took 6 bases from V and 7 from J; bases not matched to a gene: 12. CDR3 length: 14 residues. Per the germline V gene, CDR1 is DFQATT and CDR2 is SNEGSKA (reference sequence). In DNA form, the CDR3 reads TGCAGTGCCATAATGGGGACTAAAATGAATGAGCAGTTCTTC. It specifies CSAIMGTKMNEQFF.

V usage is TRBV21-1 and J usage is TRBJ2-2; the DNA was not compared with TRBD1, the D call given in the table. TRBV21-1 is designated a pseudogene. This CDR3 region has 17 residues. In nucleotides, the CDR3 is TGTGCCAGCATCCTACTCCTCTACCCCCCCTGTTCCGGGGAGCTGTTTTTT. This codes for CASILLLYPPCSGELFF.

The CDR3 DNA reads as TGTGCCAGCAGTATACCTGGCTCCTACAATGAGCAGTTCTTC. This translates into CASSIPGSYNEQFF. The rearrangement links TRBV6-2 or TRBV6-3 to TRBJ2-1; no clear D. The V end lost 5 bases, the J end lost 0 bases, and 8 bases lay between the germline ends. The length of the CDR3 is 14 residues. Germline CDR1 reads MNHEY; CDR2 reads SVGEGT.

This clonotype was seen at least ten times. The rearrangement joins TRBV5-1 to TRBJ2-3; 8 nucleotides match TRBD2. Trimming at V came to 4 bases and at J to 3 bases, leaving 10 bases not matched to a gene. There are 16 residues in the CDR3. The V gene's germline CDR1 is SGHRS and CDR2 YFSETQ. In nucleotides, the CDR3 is TGCGCCAGCAGCCCCGGCCCGGGAGGGCCTACAGATACGCAGTATTTT. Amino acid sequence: CASSPGPGGPTDTQYF.